This TCR beta chain appears in the sequencing data of a study of T cell repertoires in cytomegalovirus infection (dated by TCRdb to between 2018 and 2021). About the study as a whole: The HLA type of each donor mattered for the analysis, because public TCR beta signatures pointed to carriage of CMV infection along with the matching HLA type.

This clonotype showed up many times. This clone's antigen is unknown. Base-call qualities are not available, and no considerably larger clone is one nucleotide away. The CDR3 runs 16 amino acids, cysteine and phenylalanine included. Solely the CDR3 DNA is kept, with 48 bases framed from the first base. Deletion took 10 bases off V and 5 bases off J, with a span of 26 bases between the germline ends. CDR1 MDHEN and CDR2 SYDVKM are derived from the germline V gene. On the study overall, not on this receptor specifically: The ex vivo response was dominated by HLA-C-restricted CMV-specific TCR beta clonotypes, which also provided the single most frequent clonotype in two of eight donors. In both this cohort and an independent cohort of approximately 350 donors, the cumulative frequency of public TCR beta family members distinguished carriers of CMV infection plus the relevant HLA type.

Sequencing was performed on an Illumina HiSeq 1500. TCRdb reprocessed the public reads (quality trimming at Q25 with fastp, clone calling with MiXCR) and kept in-frame beta chains. Each CDR3 protein appears once, grouped with its most common genes and DNA. The sample contains under 150,000 distinct CDR3 sequences, roughly 8.2% of them found a single time. Around 10% of the sample is taken by the ten largest. The sample comprised PBMCs. The sequence is built from TRBV28 and TRBJ1-2; there is no confident call for the D gene. This clonotype originated in a human donor in good health (CMV status not recorded). Some clones in this sample may be carry-over from other donors' samples. The nucleotide sequence is given as TGTGCCACCGCGACGGACGGGGTTGGTCGAGGATATGGCTACACCTTC. Its translation is CATATDGVGRGYGYTF.